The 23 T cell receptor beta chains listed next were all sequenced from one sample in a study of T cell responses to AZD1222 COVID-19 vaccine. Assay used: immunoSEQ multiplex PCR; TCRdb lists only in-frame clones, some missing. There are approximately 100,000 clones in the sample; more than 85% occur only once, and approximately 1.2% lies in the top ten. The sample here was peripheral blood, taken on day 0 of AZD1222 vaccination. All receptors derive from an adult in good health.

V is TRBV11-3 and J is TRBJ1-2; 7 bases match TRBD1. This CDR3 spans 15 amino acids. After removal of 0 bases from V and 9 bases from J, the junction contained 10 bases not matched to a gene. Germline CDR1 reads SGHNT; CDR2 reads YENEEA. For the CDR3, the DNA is TGTGCCAGCAGCTTAGAGGGACAGACCCTGAGGAGCTACACCTTC. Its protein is CASSLEGQTLRSYTF.

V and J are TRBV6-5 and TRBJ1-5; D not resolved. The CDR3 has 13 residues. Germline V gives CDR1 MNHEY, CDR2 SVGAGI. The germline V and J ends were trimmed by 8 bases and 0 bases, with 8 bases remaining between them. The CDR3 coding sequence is TGTGCCAGCCTAGGCCTTAGCAATCAGCCCCAGCATTTT. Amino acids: CASLGLSNQPQHF.

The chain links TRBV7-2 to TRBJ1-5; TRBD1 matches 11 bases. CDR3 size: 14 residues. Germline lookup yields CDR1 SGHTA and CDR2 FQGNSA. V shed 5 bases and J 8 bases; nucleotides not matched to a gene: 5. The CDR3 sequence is CASSLGTGGEPQHF. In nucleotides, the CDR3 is TGTGCCAGCAGCCTCGGGACAGGGGGAGAGCCCCAGCATTTT.

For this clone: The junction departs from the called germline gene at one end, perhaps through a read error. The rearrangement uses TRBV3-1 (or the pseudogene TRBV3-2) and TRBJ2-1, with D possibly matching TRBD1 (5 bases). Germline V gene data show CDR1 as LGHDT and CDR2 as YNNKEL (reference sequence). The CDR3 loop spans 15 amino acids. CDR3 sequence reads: CASSQNPGSSNEQFF. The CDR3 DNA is TGTGCCAGCAGCCAAAACCCAGGGTCCTCCAATGAGCAGTTCTTC.

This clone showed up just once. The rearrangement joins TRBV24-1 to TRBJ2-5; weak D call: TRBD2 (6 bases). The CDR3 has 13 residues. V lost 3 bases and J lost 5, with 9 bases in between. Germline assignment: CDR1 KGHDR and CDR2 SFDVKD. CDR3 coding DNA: TGTGCCACCAGTGATCTACTAGCCGAGACCCAGTACTTC. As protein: CATSDLLAETQYF.

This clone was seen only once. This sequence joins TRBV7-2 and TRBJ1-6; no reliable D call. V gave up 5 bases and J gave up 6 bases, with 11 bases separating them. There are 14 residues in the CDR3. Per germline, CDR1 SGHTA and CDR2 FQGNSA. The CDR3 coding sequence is TGTGCCAGCAGCCCCCGCCAGCGTAATTCACCCCTCCACTTT. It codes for CASSPRQRNSPLHF.

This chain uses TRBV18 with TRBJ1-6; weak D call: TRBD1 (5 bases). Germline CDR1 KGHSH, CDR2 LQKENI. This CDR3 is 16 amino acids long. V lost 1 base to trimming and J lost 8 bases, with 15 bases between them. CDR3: CASSPRSAGLDSPLHF. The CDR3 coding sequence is TGTGCCAGCTCACCACGTAGCGCAGGGCTGGATTCACCCCTCCACTTT.

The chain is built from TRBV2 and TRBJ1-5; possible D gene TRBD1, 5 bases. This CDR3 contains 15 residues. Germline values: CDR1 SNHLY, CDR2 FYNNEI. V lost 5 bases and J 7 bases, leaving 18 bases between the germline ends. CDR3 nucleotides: TGTGCCAGCAGTCGTACCTCCCCGGGGGACCAGCCCCAGCATTTT. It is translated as CASSRTSPGDQPQHF.

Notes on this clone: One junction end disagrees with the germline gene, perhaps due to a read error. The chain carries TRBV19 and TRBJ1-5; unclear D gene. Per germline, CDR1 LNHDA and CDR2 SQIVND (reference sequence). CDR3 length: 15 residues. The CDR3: CASSIAASYQYIWNF. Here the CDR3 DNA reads TGTGCCAGTAGTATTGCGGCTTCCTATCAATATATCTGGAATTTT.

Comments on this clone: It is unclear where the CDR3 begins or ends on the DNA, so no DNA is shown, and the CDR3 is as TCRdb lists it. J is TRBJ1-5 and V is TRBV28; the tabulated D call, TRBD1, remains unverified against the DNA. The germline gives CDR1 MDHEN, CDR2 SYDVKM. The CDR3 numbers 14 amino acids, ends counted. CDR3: CASSSSTGRQPQHF.

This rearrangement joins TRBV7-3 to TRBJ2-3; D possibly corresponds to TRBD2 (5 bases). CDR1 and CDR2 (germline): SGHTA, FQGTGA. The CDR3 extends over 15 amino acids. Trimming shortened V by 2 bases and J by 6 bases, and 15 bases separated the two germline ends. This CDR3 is CASSLFPSPADTQYF. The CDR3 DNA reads TGTGCCAGCAGCTTATTCCCTAGCCCAGCCGATACGCAGTATTTT.

CDR3 loop: CASRRIAGGTYEQYF. The CDR3 bases are TGTGCCAGCAGGCGTATAGCGGGAGGGACCTACGAGCAGTACTTC. V usage is TRBV27 and J usage is TRBJ2-7; 11 bases agree with TRBD2. The V gene end was trimmed by 6 bases and the J gene end by 2 bases; junction bases not matched to a gene: 6. This CDR3 is 15 amino acids long. Germline CDR1 is MNHEY and CDR2 is SMNVEV (reference sequence).

This chain's CDR3 is CASSGDSQGGNYGYTF. The CDR3 coding sequence is TGTGCCAGCAGCGGGGACAGTCAGGGAGGAAACTATGGCTACACCTTC. The chain combines TRBV9 with TRBJ1-2, with TRBD1 matching over 7 bases. The ends lost 3 bases at V and 2 bases at J; junction bases unmatched: 10. The CDR3 totals 16 residues. CDR1 is SGDLS, CDR2 YYNGEE, per germline. Based on the CDR3 plus reference TRBV9 and TRBJ1-2, the full variable domain is DSGVTQTPKHLITATGQRVTLRCSPRSGDLSVYWYQQSLDQGLQFLIQYYNGEERAKGNILERFSAQQFPDLHSELNLSSLELGDSALYFCASSGDSQGGNYGYTFGSGTRLTVV.

The CDR3 loop reads CASEGREAFF. CDR3 nucleotides: TGTGCCAGCGAGGGGCGTGAAGCTTTCTTT. The chain couples TRBV2 to TRBJ1-1, with a tentative D call TRBD1 (5 bases). Germline V gives CDR1 SNHLY, CDR2 FYNNEI. This CDR3 spans 10 amino acids. The V gene lost 8 bases and the J gene lost 7 bases, with 8 bases spanning the gap.

The CDR3 coding sequence is TGTGCCAGCAGTTTATCTGGGGGGGCAACTAATGAAAAACTGTTTTTT. This gives the protein CASSLSGGATNEKLFF. The chain uses TRBV28 and TRBJ1-4; D might be TRBD1 (5 bases). Germline V gene sequence: CDR1 MDHEN, CDR2 SYDVKM. This CDR3 contains 16 residues. V dropped 1 base and J dropped 0 bases, with 9 bases sitting between them.

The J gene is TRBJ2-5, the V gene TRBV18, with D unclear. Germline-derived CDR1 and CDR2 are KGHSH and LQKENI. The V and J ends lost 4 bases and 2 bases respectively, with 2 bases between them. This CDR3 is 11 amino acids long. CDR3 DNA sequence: TGTGCCAGCTCACAGCAAGAGACCCAGTACTTC. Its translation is CASSQQETQYF.

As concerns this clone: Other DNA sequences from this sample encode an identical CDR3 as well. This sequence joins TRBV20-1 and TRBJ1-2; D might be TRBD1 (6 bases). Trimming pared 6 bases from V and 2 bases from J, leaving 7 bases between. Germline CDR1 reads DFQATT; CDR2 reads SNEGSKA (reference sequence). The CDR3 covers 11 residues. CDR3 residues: CSATGNYGYTF. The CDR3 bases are TGCAGTGCCACAGGGAACTATGGCTACACCTTC.

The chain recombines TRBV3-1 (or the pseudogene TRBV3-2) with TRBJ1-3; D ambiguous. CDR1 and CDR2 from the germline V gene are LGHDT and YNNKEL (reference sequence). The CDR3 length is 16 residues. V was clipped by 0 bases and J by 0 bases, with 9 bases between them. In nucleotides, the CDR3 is TGTGCCAGCAGCCAAGATCCAGGATTCTCTGGAAACACCATATATTTT. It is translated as CASSQDPGFSGNTIYF.

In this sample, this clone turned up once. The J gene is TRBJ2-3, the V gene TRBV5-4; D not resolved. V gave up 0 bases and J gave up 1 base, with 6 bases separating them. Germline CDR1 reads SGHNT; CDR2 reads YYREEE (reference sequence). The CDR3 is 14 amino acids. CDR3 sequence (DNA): TGTGCCAGCAGCTTGGATTCAGGCACAGATACGCAGTATTTT. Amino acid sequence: CASSLDSGTDTQYF.

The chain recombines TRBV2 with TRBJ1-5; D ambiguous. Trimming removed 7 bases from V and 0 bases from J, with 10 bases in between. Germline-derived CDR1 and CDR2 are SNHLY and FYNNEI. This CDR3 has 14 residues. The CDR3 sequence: CASTLIYSNQPQHF. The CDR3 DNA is TGTGCCAGCACGTTGATTTATAGCAATCAGCCCCAGCATTTT.

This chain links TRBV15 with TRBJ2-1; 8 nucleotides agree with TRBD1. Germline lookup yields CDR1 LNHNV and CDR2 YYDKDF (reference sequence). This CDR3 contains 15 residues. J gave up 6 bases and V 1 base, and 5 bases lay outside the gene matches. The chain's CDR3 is CATSRGQGAVNEQFF. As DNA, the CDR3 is TGTGCCACCAGCAGAGGGCAGGGGGCGGTCAATGAGCAGTTCTTC.

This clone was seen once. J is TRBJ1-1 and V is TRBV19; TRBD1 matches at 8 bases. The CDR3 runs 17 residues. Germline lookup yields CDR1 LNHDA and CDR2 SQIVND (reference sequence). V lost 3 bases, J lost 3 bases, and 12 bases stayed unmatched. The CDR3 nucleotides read TGTGCCAGTAGTATTCTTCAGGGGGCACGTCTCCACACTGAAGCTTTCTTT. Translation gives CASSILQGARLHTEAFF.

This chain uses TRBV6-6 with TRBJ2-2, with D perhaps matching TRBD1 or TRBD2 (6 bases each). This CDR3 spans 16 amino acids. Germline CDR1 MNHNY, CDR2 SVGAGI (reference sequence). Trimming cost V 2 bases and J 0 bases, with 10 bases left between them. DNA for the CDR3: TGTGCCAGCAGTTACGGAGGGGGGACGAACACCGGGGAGCTGTTTTTT. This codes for CASSYGGGTNTGELFF.